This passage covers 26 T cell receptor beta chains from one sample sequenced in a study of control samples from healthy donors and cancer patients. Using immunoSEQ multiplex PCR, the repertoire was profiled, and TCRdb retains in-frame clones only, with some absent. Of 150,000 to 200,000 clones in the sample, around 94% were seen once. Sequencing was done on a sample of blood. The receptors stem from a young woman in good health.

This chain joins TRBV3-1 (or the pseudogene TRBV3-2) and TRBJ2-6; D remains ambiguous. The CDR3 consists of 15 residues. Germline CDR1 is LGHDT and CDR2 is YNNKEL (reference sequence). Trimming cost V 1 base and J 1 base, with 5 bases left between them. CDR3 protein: CASSQVGSGANVLTF. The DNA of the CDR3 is TGTGCCAGCAGCCAAGTAGGGTCTGGGGCCAACGTCCTGACTTTC.

CDR3 nucleotides: TGTGCCAGCAGCGGAGGACTAGCGGGTTACAATGAGCAGTTCTTC. Amino acid sequence: CASSGGLAGYNEQFF. The chain is built from TRBV3-1 (or the pseudogene TRBV3-2) and TRBJ2-1; 11 bases line up with TRBD2. The junction had 4 bases not matched to a gene; V was cut back by 5 bases and J by 4 bases. Germline V lookup: CDR1 LGHDT, CDR2 YNNKEL (reference sequence). The CDR3 contains 15 residues.

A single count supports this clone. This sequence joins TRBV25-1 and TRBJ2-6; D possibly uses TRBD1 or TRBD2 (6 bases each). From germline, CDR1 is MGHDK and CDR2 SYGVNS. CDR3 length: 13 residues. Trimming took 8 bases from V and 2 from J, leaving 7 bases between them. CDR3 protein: CASGGPGANVLTF. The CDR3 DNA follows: TGTGCCAGCGGGGGGCCTGGGGCCAACGTCCTGACTTTC.

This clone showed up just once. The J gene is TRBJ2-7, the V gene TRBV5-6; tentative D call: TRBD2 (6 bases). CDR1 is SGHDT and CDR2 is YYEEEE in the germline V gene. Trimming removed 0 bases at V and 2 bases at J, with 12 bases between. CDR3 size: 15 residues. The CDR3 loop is CASSLGGRGAYEQYF. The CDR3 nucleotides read TGTGCCAGCAGCTTGGGAGGGCGGGGTGCCTACGAGCAGTACTTC.

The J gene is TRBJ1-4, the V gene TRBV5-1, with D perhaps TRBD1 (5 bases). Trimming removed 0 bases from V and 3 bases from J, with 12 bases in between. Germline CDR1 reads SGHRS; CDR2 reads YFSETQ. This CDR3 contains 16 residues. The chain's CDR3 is CASSLDQGGPNEKLFF. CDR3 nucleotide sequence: TGCGCCAGCAGCTTGGATCAGGGAGGGCCTAATGAAAAACTGTTTTTT. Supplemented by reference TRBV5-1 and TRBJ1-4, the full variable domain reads KAGVTQTPRYLIKTRGQQVTLSCSPISGHRSVSWYQQTPGQGLQFLFEYFSETQRNKGNFPGRFSGRQFSNSRSEMNVSTLELGDSALYLCASSLDQGGPNEKLFFGSGTQLSVL.

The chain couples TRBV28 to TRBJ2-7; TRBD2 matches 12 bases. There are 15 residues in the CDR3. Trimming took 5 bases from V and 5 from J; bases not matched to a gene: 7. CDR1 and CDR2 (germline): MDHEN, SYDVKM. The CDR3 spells CASSPRLAGVHEQYF. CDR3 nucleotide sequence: TGTGCCAGCAGTCCCCGACTAGCGGGAGTCCACGAGCAGTACTTC.

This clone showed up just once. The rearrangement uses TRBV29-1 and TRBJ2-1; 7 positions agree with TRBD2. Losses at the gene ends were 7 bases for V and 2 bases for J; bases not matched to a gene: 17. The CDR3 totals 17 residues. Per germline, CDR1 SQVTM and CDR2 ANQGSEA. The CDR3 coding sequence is TGCAGCGCCTCCTGGGAGGGGCCCGGGAGGCCCTACAATGAGCAGTTCTTC. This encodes CSASWEGPGRPYNEQFF.

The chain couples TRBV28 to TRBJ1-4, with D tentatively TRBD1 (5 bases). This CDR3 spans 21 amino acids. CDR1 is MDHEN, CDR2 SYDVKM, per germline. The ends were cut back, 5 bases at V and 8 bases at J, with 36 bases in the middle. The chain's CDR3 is CASSPGLVFPPFGELSEKLFF. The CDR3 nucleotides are TGTGCCAGCAGTCCAGGGCTTGTGTTTCCGCCGTTTGGGGAATTGAGCGAAAAACTGTTTTTT. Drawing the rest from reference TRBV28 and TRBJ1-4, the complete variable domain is DVKVTQSSRYLVKRTGEKVFLECVQDMDHENMFWYRQDPGLGLRLIYFSYDVKMKEKGDIPEGYSVSREKKERFSLILESASTNQTSMYLCASSPGLVFPPFGELSEKLFFGSGTQLSVL.

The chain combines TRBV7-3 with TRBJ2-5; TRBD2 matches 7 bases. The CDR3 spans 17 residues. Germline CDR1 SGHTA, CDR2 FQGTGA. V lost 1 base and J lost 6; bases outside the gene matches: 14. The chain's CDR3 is CASSLKFLGRERKTQYF. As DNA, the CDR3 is TGTGCCAGCAGCTTAAAATTTTTGGGGCGGGAGCGAAAGACCCAGTACTTC. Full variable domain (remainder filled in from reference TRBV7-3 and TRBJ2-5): GAGVSQTPSNKVTEKGKYVELRCDPISGHTALYWYRQSLGQGPEFLIYFQGTGAADDSGLPNDRFFAVRPEGSVSTLKIQRTERGDSAVYLCASSLKFLGRERKTQYFGPGTRLLVL.

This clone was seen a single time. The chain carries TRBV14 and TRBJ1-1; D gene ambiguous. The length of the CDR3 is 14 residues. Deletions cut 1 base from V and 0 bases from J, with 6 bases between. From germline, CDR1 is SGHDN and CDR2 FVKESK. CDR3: CASSQGRLNTEAFF. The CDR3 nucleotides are TGTGCCAGCAGCCAAGGACGGCTGAACACTGAAGCTTTCTTT.

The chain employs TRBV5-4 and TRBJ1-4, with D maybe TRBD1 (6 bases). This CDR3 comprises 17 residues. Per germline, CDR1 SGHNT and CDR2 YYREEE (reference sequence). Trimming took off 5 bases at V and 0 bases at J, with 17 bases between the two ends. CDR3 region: CASSPATGNPTNEKLFF. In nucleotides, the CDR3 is TGTGCCAGCAGTCCGGCTACAGGGAACCCAACTAATGAAAAACTGTTTTTT.

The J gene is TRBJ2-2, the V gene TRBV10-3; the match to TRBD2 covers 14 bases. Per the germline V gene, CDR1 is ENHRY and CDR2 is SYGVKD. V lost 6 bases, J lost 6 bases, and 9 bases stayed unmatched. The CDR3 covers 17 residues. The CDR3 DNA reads TGTGCCATCAGGACTAGCGGGAGGGCCAAAGGAGCCGGGGAGCTGTTTTTT. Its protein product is CAIRTSGRAKGAGELFF.

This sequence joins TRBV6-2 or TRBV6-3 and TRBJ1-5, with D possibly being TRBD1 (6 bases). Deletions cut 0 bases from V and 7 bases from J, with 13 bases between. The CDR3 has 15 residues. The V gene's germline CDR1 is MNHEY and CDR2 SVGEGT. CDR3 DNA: TGTGCCAGCAGTTACTCGGCAGGGGCCCACCAGCCCCAGCATTTT. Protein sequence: CASSYSAGAHQPQHF.

CDR3 region: CAISAPAVGAEAFF. In DNA form, the CDR3 reads TGTGCCATCAGTGCACCCGCCGTGGGGGCTGAAGCTTTCTTT. The chain carries TRBV10-3 and TRBJ1-1; the D gene is possibly TRBD1 (5 bases). V was clipped by 4 bases and J by 6 bases, with 15 bases between them. This CDR3 spans 14 amino acids. From germline, CDR1 is ENHRY and CDR2 SYGVKD.

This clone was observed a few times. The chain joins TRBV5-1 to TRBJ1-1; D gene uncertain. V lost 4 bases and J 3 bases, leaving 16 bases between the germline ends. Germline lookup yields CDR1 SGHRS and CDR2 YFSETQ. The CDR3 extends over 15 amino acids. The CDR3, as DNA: TGCGCCAGCAGCGTTGGGTTAACTTGGGACACTGAAGCTTTCTTT. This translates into CASSVGLTWDTEAFF.

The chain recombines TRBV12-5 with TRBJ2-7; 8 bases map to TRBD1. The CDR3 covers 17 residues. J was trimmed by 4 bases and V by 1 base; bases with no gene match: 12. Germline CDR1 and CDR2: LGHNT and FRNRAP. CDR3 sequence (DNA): TGTGCTAGTGGTTTGGCCGTGGACAGGGCAAGGGAATACGAGCAGTACTTC. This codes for CASGLAVDRAREYEQYF.

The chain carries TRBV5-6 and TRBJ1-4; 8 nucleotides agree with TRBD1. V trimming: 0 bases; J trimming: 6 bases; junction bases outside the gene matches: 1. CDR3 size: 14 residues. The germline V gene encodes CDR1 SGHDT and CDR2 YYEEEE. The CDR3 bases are TGTGCCAGCAGCTTGGTGACAGGGGATGAAAAACTGTTTTTT. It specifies CASSLVTGDEKLFF.

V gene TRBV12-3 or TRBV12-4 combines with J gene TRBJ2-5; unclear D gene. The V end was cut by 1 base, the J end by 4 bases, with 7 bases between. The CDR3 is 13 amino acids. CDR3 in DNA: TGTGCCAGCAGTTTAGGTTCCGGAGAGACCCAGTACTTC. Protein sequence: CASSLGSGETQYF.

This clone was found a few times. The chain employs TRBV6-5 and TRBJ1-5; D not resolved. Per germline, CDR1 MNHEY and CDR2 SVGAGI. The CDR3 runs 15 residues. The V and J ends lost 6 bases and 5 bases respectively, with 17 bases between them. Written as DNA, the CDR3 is TGTGCCAGCAGGCCAACGGATTCGGGTTATCAGCCCCAGCATTTT. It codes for CASRPTDSGYQPQHF.

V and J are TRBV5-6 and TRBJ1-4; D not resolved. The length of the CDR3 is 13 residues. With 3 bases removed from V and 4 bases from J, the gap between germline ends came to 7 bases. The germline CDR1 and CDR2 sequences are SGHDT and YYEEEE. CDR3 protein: CASSSDLNEKLFF. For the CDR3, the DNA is TGTGCCAGCAGCTCCGACCTTAATGAAAAACTGTTTTTT.

CDR3 nucleotide sequence: TGTGCCAGCAGTTGGACTAGCGGGGTGAGGGGGTACTACGAGCAGTACTTC. Its translation is CASSWTSGVRGYYEQYF. This chain joins TRBV28 and TRBJ2-7; the match to TRBD2 covers 12 bases. Per germline, CDR1 MDHEN and CDR2 SYDVKM. This CDR3 spans 17 amino acids. The trim removed 4 bases at V and 3 bases at J, leaving 10 bases unmatched.

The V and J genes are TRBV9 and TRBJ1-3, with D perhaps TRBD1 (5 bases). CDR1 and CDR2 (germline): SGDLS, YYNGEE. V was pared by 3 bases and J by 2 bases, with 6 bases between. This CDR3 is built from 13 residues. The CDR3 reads CASSGGTGNTIYF. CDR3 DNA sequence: TGTGCCAGCAGCGGGGGGACTGGAAACACCATATATTTT.

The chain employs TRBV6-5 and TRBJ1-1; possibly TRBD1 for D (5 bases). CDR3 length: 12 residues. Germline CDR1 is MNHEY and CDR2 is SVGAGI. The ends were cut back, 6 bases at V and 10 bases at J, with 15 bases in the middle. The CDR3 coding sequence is TGTGCCAGCAGATCCGGCCGACAGATAGCTTTCTTT. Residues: CASRSGRQIAFF.

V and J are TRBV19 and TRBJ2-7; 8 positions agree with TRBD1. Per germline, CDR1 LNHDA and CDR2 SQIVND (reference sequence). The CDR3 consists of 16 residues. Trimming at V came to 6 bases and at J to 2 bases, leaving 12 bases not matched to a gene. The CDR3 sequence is CASSPQGVAHTYEQYF. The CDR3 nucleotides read TGTGCCAGTAGCCCACAGGGGGTAGCCCACACCTACGAGCAGTACTTC.

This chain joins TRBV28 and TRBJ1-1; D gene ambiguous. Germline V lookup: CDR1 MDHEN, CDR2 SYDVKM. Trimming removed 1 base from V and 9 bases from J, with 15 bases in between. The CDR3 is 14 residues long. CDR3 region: CASSLLGLGSKAFF. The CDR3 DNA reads TGTGCCAGCAGTTTATTGGGCCTTGGCAGCAAAGCTTTCTTT.

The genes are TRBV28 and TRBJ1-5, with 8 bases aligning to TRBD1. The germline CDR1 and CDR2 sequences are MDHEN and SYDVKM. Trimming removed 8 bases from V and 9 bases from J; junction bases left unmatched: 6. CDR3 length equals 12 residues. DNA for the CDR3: TGTGCCAGCGGAACAGGGGGGAGGCCCCAGCATTTT. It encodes CASGTGGRPQHF. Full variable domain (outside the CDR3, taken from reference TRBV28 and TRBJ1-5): DVKVTQSSRYLVKRTGEKVFLECVQDMDHENMFWYRQDPGLGLRLIYFSYDVKMKEKGDIPEGYSVSREKKERFSLILESASTNQTSMYLCASGTGGRPQHFGDGTRLSIL.